This T cell receptor (beta chain) was recovered during a study of Ad26.COV2.S vaccination and SARS-CoV-2 variants. Trimming cost V 7 bases and J 1 base, with 11 bases left between them. Per the germline V gene, CDR1 is LNHDA and CDR2 is SQIVND (reference sequence). This CDR3 has 13 amino acids. Treatment defined: roughly 19 received Ad26.COV2.S at low or high dose, single or two shots; 5 received placebo; per-sample allocation not given. Sampling was done on day 63 after the first vaccine or placebo injection. The method was immunoSEQ multiplex PCR; TCRdb's version includes in-frame clones alone and lacks a portion of them. The repertoire holds about 280,000 clones, with 70% to 90% as singletons.

This chain links TRBV19 with TRBJ2-7; possible D gene TRBD1, 6 bases. Source: peripheral blood, taken in a trial of Ad26.COV2.S vaccine versus placebo. The TCR originated in a person aged 18 to 59 who received the Ad26.COV2.S COVID-19 vaccine or a placebo. The CDR3 DNA is TGTGCCAGTATACGGGGACAATCCTACGAGCAGTACTTC. Translation: CASIRGQSYEQYF.